Included here is one T cell receptor (beta chain) sequence, with context. Collection of blood occurred at baseline, at cycle 4 day 1, and at cycle 7 day 1. The assay was immunoSEQ multiplex PCR, and TCRdb's table has in-frame clones only and misses some. The sample includes fewer than 90,000 clones, 93% of them seen just once. Trimming pared 0 bases from V and 8 bases from J, leaving 10 bases between. Germline assignment: CDR1 MNHEY and CDR2 SMNVEV (reference sequence). This CDR3 spans 13 amino acids. The data are from a study of OX40 agonist ivuxolimab in advanced cancers. Background on the study: While on treatment, patients had intravenous ivuxolimab at 0.01 to 10 mg/kg every 2 weeks. Participants, around 80% male, averaged roughly 60 years of age, ranging from 23 to 79.

The chain links TRBV27 to TRBJ1-2; D uncertain. The sequences come from CD4+ or CD8+ T cells sorted from blood, collected in a trial of the OX40 agonist ivuxolimab. The TCR was taken from an adult with an advanced solid tumor such as melanoma, head and neck, liver or kidney cancer. The CDR3 DNA reads TGTGCCAGCAGTTTATCGGCCGACAACGGCTACACCTTC. Protein product: CASSLSADNGYTF.